Described below is a single TCR beta chain sequence and its context. Other DNA sequences in the sample encode the same CDR3. V lost 4 bases and J 7 bases, leaving 7 bases between the germline ends. CDR1 and CDR2 (germline): MDHEN, SYDVKM. The CDR3 consists of 11 residues. This specimen belongs to a study of shared clonotypes between healthy human individuals. In the original processing: Filtering of immunoSEQ junctional sequences could not match full-length read filtering. Data came from immunoSEQ multiplex PCR; TCRdb stores just in-frame clones and leaves some out. Clone size and V and J calls were adopted from that table, with D and trimming inferred from the DNA. This repertoire shows 2.3 million or so clones, more than 85% found once; its top ten account for around 0.4%.

The TCR was taken from a young man in good health. Some clones in this sample may be carry-over from other donors' samples. Sequencing was carried out using naive CD4+ T cells from PBMCs. Subset specified: CD45RA+ positively selected. This chain uses TRBV28 with TRBJ1-2; TRBD1 is a possible D gene (5 bases). For the CDR3, the DNA is TGTGCCAGCAGTTCCAGGGTTGGCTACACCTTC. Protein sequence: CASSSRVGYTF.